This is a list of T cell receptor beta chains from one sample in a study of human T cells and chemical hapten exposure. TCRdb ran MiXCR on the RACE reads and lists one entry per CDR3 protein. The sample includes 74,000 or so distinct CDR3 sequences, around a tenth of them seen just once. Sequenced here: whole blood, sampled in connection with sensitization to the hapten diphenylcyclopropenone (DPC). These receptors originate from a woman aged 50 to 60 with alopecia areata. Some clones in this sample may be carry-over from other donors' samples. Both conserved end residues are part of each CDR3. The D gene is left open where the match is weak. Clone size, where shown, is once, few, many, or a class for clones that have expanded.

-,-,TRBJ1-1,TRBV29-1,TGCAGCGTTGCAGGAATCGGGCCTGAAGCTTTCTTT,CSVAGIGPEAFF
few,-,TRBJ2-3,TRBV6-2/TRBV6-3,TGTGCCAGCAGCCCCGGACTTTCCGCCATGGATACGCAGTATTTT,CASSPGLSAMDTQYF
-,-,TRBJ1-6,TRBV7-2,TGTGCCAGCAGTTCCTTCGGACAGTCGTCCCTCCACTTT,CASSSFGQSSLHF
few,-,TRBJ2-5,TRBV18,TGTGCCAGCTCGTCGGGAAGAAAAGAGACCCAGTACTTC,CASSSGRKETQYF
-,-,TRBJ2-3,TRBV28,TGTGTCAGCGAAGACGGGAAGCGGTCCACAGATACGCAGTATTTT,CVSEDGKRSTDTQYF
-,-,TRBJ2-3,TRBV10-3,TGTGCCATCAGTGATAGCGGAAGCACAGATACGCAGTATTTT,CAISDSGSTDTQYF
many,-,TRBJ1-1,TRBV18,TGTGCCAGCTCACCAGCACGGGGGAAGACTGAAGCTTTCTTT,CASSPARGKTEAFF
once,-,TRBJ2-7,TRBV29-1,TGCAGCGTTCAAAGAGCCGGGACCGCATACGAGCAGTACTTC,CSVQRAGTAYEQYF
-,-,TRBJ2-7,TRBV10-3,TGTGCCATCAGCGGAAAGGGTCCGTCCTACGAGCAGTACTTC,CAISGKGPSYEQYF
-,TRBD1,TRBJ1-5,TRBV18,TGTGCCAGCTCACCGGGACAGGGGGATAGCAATCAGCCCCAGCATTTT,CASSPGQGDSNQPQHF
many,TRBD1,TRBJ2-7,TRBV29-1,TGCAGCGTTGGGGACAGATACTACGAGCAGTACTTC,CSVGDRYYEQYF